These 20 T cell receptor beta chains were sequenced from one sample in a study of blood T cell repertoires in COVID-19. Measured with immunoSEQ multiplex PCR; TCRdb has only the in-frame clones, and not every one. Of 200,000 to 250,000 clones in the sample, around 83% were seen once. Sequenced sample: peripheral blood. The origin of the receptors is a woman in her forties or fifties with acute or convalescent COVID-19.

The chain combines TRBV6-5 with TRBJ2-3, with 7 bases matching TRBD1. The CDR3 runs to 13 residues. Looked up from germline, CDR1 is MNHEY and CDR2 is SVGAGI. Trimming removed 1 base from V and 7 bases from J; junction bases left unmatched: 2. CDR3 loop: CASSYYRGNTQYF. DNA for the CDR3: TGTGCCAGCAGTTACTACAGGGGAAATACGCAGTATTTT.

This rearrangement joins TRBV5-1 to TRBJ1-1; 8 bases align to TRBD1. Germline V gene data show CDR1 as SGHRS and CDR2 as YFSETQ. J lost 1 base, V lost 3 bases, and 5 bases had no gene match. The CDR3 spans 15 residues. The CDR3 region is CASSYPDRANTEAFF. The DNA of the CDR3 is TGCGCCAGCAGCTATCCGGACAGGGCGAACACTGAAGCTTTCTTT.

A few counts support this clone. This chain connects TRBV7-3 to TRBJ2-1; D not resolved. The germline gives CDR1 SGHTA, CDR2 FQGTGA. The CDR3 sequence is 15 residues long. Between the trimmed V and J ends, which lost 6 bases and 8 bases, there was a span of 20 bases. CDR3 loop: CASRLDPTGRDEQFF. DNA for the CDR3: TGTGCCAGCAGGCTCGACCCGACTGGCCGGGATGAGCAGTTCTTC.

The CDR3 sequence is CASSSQGIYSPLHF. As DNA, the CDR3 is TGTGCCAGCAGCTCTCAGGGGATCTATTCACCCCTCCACTTT. V and J are TRBV5-6 and TRBJ1-6; D might be TRBD1 (6 bases). Between the trimmed V and J ends, which lost 3 bases and 8 bases, there was a span of 12 bases. Germline loops: CDR1 SGHDT, CDR2 YYEEEE. The CDR3 spans 14 residues. Together with reference TRBV5-6 and TRBJ1-6, the CDR3 gives the full variable domain: DAGVTQSPTHLIKTRGQQVTLRCSPKSGHDTVSWYQQALGQGPQFIFQYYEEEERQRGNFPDRFSGHQFPNYSSELNVNALLLGDSALYLCASSSQGIYSPLHFGNGTRLTVT.

This clone was recorded only once. The rearrangement joins TRBV6-5 to TRBJ2-1, with 11 nucleotides matching TRBD1. CDR1 is MNHEY, CDR2 SVGAGI, per germline. J gave up 9 bases and V 7 bases, and 8 bases lay outside the gene matches. The CDR3 is made up of 14 amino acids. The CDR3 DNA follows: TGTGCCAGCACCAAGGACAGGGGGCAGAGTGAGCAGTTCTTC. It specifies CASTKDRGQSEQFF.

This chain links TRBV27 with TRBJ2-1; TRBD1 matches 8 bases. J lost 2 bases, V lost 3 bases, and 6 bases had no gene match. Germline values: CDR1 MNHEY, CDR2 SMNVEV (reference sequence). There are 16 residues in the CDR3. CDR3 loop: CASSFRGRGTYNEQFF. Written as DNA, the CDR3 is TGTGCCAGCAGTTTCAGGGGGCGCGGTACCTACAATGAGCAGTTCTTC.

Comment on this clone: Compared with germline, one end of the junction differs, possibly owing to a read error. The rearrangement links TRBV2 to TRBJ2-7; no definite D call. This CDR3 has 14 amino acids. CDR1 and CDR2 (germline): SNHLY, FYNNEI. CDR3 sequence: CASTEGRSSYEQYF. The CDR3 DNA is TGTGCCAGCACTGAAGGTCGGAGCTCCTACGAGCAGTACTTC. Full variable domain (outside the CDR3, taken from reference TRBV2 and TRBJ2-7): EPEVTQTPSHQVTQMGQEVILRCVPISNHLYFYWYRQILGQKVEFLVSFYNNEISEKSEIFDDQFSVERPDGSNFTLKIRSTKLEDSAMYFCASTEGRSSYEQYFGPGTRLTVT.

The chain employs TRBV27 and TRBJ2-5; 7 nucleotides agree with TRBD1. Per the germline V gene, CDR1 is MNHEY and CDR2 is SMNVEV (reference sequence). The CDR3 covers 13 residues. J was trimmed by 4 bases and V by 3 bases; bases with no gene match: 2. Written as DNA, the CDR3 is TGTGCCAGCAGTTTTCCAGGGGGAGAGACCCAGTACTTC. As protein: CASSFPGGETQYF.

The chain links TRBV28 to TRBJ1-5; TRBD1 matches at 7 bases. Unmatched junction bases numbered 17, after V lost 5 bases and J lost 4 bases. The CDR3 is 18 residues long. Germline lookup yields CDR1 MDHEN and CDR2 SYDVKM. The chain's CDR3 is CASSPRQGLFPQNQPQHF. Written as DNA, the CDR3 is TGTGCCAGCAGTCCCAGACAGGGCCTCTTCCCCCAGAATCAGCCCCAGCATTTT.

The chain recombines TRBV10-3 with TRBJ2-3; 7 bases line up with TRBD2. V shed 0 bases and J 6 bases; nucleotides not matched to a gene: 9. This CDR3 spans 16 amino acids. Germline V gene data show CDR1 as ENHRY and CDR2 as SYGVKD. CDR3 loop: CAISESWEGGRDTQYF. The CDR3 bases are TGTGCCATCAGTGAGTCGTGGGAGGGAGGTCGGGATACGCAGTATTTT.

The chain links TRBV27 to TRBJ2-3; 13 positions match TRBD2. The germline V gene has CDR1 MNHEY and CDR2 SMNVEV (reference sequence). This CDR3 comprises 17 residues. The ends lost 5 bases at V and 4 bases at J; junction bases unmatched: 9. For the CDR3, the DNA is TGTGCCAGCAGTCCCAGCCGACTAGCGGGAGGCGCAGATACGCAGTATTTT. Translated: CASSPSRLAGGADTQYF.

The chain links TRBV5-1 to TRBJ1-5, with D perhaps matching TRBD1 (6 bases). The V gene lost 4 bases and the J gene lost 0 bases, with 17 bases spanning the gap. The germline CDR1 and CDR2 sequences are SGHRS and YFSETQ. CDR3 length: 17 residues. In DNA form, the CDR3 reads TGCGCCAGCAGCACAGGGACCGAAGGGTATAGCAATCAGCCCCAGCATTTT. This translates into CASSTGTEGYSNQPQHF.

The chain couples TRBV19 to TRBJ1-1; TRBD1 agrees at 7 bases. J was trimmed by 2 bases and V by 6 bases; bases with no gene match: 6. Germline V gene lookup returns CDR1 LNHDA and CDR2 SQIVND (reference sequence). The CDR3 spans 14 residues. DNA for the CDR3: TGTGCCAGTAGAGACAGGGCTGGAAACACTGAAGCTTTCTTT. Its protein product is CASRDRAGNTEAFF. Drawing the rest from reference TRBV19 and TRBJ1-1, the complete variable domain is DGGITQSPKYLFRKEGQNVTLSCEQNLNHDAMYWYRQDPGQGLRLIYYSQIVNDFQKGDIAEGYSVSREKKESFPLTVTSAQKNPTAFYLCASRDRAGNTEAFFGQGTRLTVV.

The genes are TRBV28 and TRBJ2-1; 7 bases line up with TRBD2. Germline lookup yields CDR1 MDHEN and CDR2 SYDVKM. J lost 6 bases, V lost 1 base, and 9 bases had no gene match. The CDR3 contains 16 residues. The CDR3 sequence: CASSLSGRWTLNEQFF. In DNA form, the CDR3 reads TGTGCCAGCAGTTTATCCGGGAGGTGGACCCTCAATGAGCAGTTCTTC.

The chain uses TRBV4-1 and TRBJ1-6, with a weak D call TRBD1 (5 bases). This CDR3 comprises 16 residues. Per the germline V gene, CDR1 is MGHRA and CDR2 is YSYEKL. Trimming took 0 bases from V and 10 from J, leaving 16 bases between them. This CDR3 is CASSQEGQGVRSPLHF. Written as DNA, the CDR3 is TGCGCCAGCAGCCAAGAGGGGCAGGGCGTCAGGTCACCCCTCCACTTT.

The chain carries TRBV5-1 and TRBJ2-3, with D possibly TRBD1 on 5 matching bases. V gave up 4 bases and J gave up 1 base, with 10 bases separating them. Looked up from germline, CDR1 is SGHRS and CDR2 is YFSETQ. This CDR3 has 14 residues. The CDR3 reads CASSPTEGTDTQYF. The CDR3 DNA reads as TGCGCCAGCAGCCCGACAGAGGGCACAGATACGCAGTATTTT.

The chain carries TRBV9 and TRBJ2-5; 11 nucleotides agree with TRBD1. V trimming: 4 bases; J trimming: 1 base; junction bases outside the gene matches: 3. Germline V gene sequence: CDR1 SGDLS, CDR2 YYNGEE. The CDR3 totals 15 residues. CDR3 in amino acids: CASSPGQGGQETQYF. DNA for the CDR3: TGTGCCAGCAGCCCGGGACAGGGGGGCCAAGAGACCCAGTACTTC.

The DNA for the CDR3 is TGTGCCAGCAGCTTGCCCGAATCACTCACTGAAGCTTTCTTT. As protein: CASSLPESLTEAFF. The chain joins TRBV5-6 to TRBJ1-1; D is ambiguous. The germline V gene encodes CDR1 SGHDT and CDR2 YYEEEE. CDR3 length equals 14 residues. Trimming took 1 base from V and 4 from J, leaving 11 bases between them.

The genes are TRBV6-5 and TRBJ1-2, with a tentative D call TRBD1 (6 bases). The CDR3 is 14 amino acids. Trimming left V 6 bases short and J 5 bases short, with 16 bases between. Looked up from germline, CDR1 is MNHEY and CDR2 is SVGAGI. As DNA, the CDR3 is TGTGCCAGCAGATTGGGGGGGCAGGGATATGGCTACACCTTC. This sequence encodes CASRLGGQGYGYTF.

This chain connects TRBV3-1 (or the pseudogene TRBV3-2) to TRBJ2-7; D is possibly TRBD1 (5 bases). This CDR3 spans 12 amino acids. The germline gives CDR1 LGHDT, CDR2 YNNKEL (reference sequence). Trimming removed 1 base from V and 8 bases from J, with 9 bases in between. CDR3 sequence (DNA): TGTGCCAGCAGCCAAGTGGGGCGGCAGCAGTACTTC. This sequence encodes CASSQVGRQQYF.